The 32 T cell receptor beta chains reported below all come from one sample, sequenced in a study of T cell responses to AZD1222 COVID-19 vaccine. The assay was immunoSEQ multiplex PCR, and TCRdb's table has in-frame clones only and misses some. Of around 150,000 clones in the sample, approximately 88% are singletons; the top ten hold 4.1%. This specimen was peripheral blood, taken on day 0 of AZD1222 vaccination. The origin of the receptors is an adult in good health.

The gene calls are TRBV19 and TRBJ1-1, with D perhaps TRBD1 (6 bases). This CDR3 is 14 amino acids long. The germline CDR1 and CDR2 sequences are LNHDA and SQIVND (reference sequence). The V end lost 7 bases, the J end lost 0 bases, and 12 bases lay between the germline ends. The CDR3 region is CASTLRGVNTEAFF. For the CDR3, the DNA is TGTGCCAGTACCCTGAGGGGGGTGAACACTGAAGCTTTCTTT. Using reference TRBV19 and TRBJ1-1 for the parts outside the CDR3, the full variable domain is DGGITQSPKYLFRKEGQNVTLSCEQNLNHDAMYWYRQDPGQGLRLIYYSQIVNDFQKGDIAEGYSVSREKKESFPLTVTSAQKNPTAFYLCASTLRGVNTEAFFGQGTRLTVV.

V and J are TRBV3-1 (or the pseudogene TRBV3-2) and TRBJ2-1, with TRBD2 matching over 14 bases. The CDR3 spans 16 residues. Trimming took 4 bases from V and 6 from J; bases not matched to a gene: 5. From germline, CDR1 is LGHDT and CDR2 YNNKEL (reference sequence). The CDR3 loop reads CASSPRTSGGSNEQFF. The CDR3 nucleotides read TGTGCCAGCAGCCCGAGGACTAGCGGGGGGTCCAATGAGCAGTTCTTC.

The V and J genes are TRBV11-2 and TRBJ1-2; no firm D call. V lost 6 bases and J lost 4, with 18 bases in between. The CDR3 contains 15 residues. Germline V gene data show CDR1 as SGHAT and CDR2 as FQNNGV. CDR3 coding DNA: TGTGCCAGCAGAAACCCAAACTCCCCTGGCTATGGCTACACCTTC. Its translation: CASRNPNSPGYGYTF.

This sequence joins TRBV30 and TRBJ2-4; 13 positions match TRBD2. The V segment lost 7 bases and the J segment 1 base; nucleotides outside the gene matches: 7. This CDR3 has 16 amino acids. Germline-derived CDR1 and CDR2 are GTSNPN and SVGIG (reference sequence). This CDR3 is CAFGLAGAGAKNIQYF. The CDR3, as DNA: TGTGCCTTTGGACTAGCGGGGGCCGGGGCCAAAAACATTCAGTACTTC.

The rearrangement joins TRBV2 to TRBJ2-7; 7 bases line up with TRBD2. With 8 bases clipped from V and 3 bases from J, the junction kept 10 bases outside the gene matches. Germline values: CDR1 SNHLY, CDR2 FYNNEI. The CDR3 sequence is 14 residues long. This CDR3 reads CASQEGLTLYEQYF. CDR3 nucleotide sequence: TGTGCCAGCCAAGAGGGACTAACTCTCTACGAGCAGTACTTC.

With respect to this clone: Mismatch with germline at one junction end may stem from a read error. The V call is TRBV6-1, the J call TRBJ1-1, with a weak D call TRBD1 (5 bases). This CDR3 has 13 residues. CDR1 is MNHNS and CDR2 is SASEGT in the germline V gene. In nucleotides, the CDR3 is TGTGCCAGCAGCGAAGGGGTGGCGATGAGGGCTTTCTTT. Its translation: CASSEGVAMRAFF.

The chain is built from TRBV5-4 and TRBJ1-1; D is perhaps TRBD1 (5 bases). Germline V gene data show CDR1 as SGHNT and CDR2 as YYREEE (reference sequence). This CDR3 is 14 amino acids long. With 3 bases removed from V and 2 bases from J, the gap between germline ends came to 11 bases. Here the CDR3 reads CASSSAGQNTEAFF. CDR3 nucleotides: TGTGCCAGCAGCTCTGCGGGGCAAAACACTGAAGCTTTCTTT.

This chain joins TRBV19 and TRBJ1-5; possibly TRBD1 for D (6 bases). V was cut by 1 base and J by 0 bases, with 22 bases left in between. The CDR3 is 20 residues long. Per germline, CDR1 LNHDA and CDR2 SQIVND (reference sequence). Written as DNA, the CDR3 is TGTGCCAGTAGTATAGTCGGCAGGGGTGTTGGACGATATAGCAATCAGCCCCAGCATTTT. The encoded protein is CASSIVGRGVGRYSNQPQHF.

The chain links TRBV3-1 (or the pseudogene TRBV3-2) to TRBJ2-5; no definite D call. The CDR3 has 15 residues. Deletions cut 1 base from V and 2 bases from J, with 11 bases between. CDR1 LGHDT and CDR2 YNNKEL come from the germline V gene (reference sequence). The CDR3 sequence is CASSQGLGRQETQYF. CDR3 nucleotide sequence: TGTGCCAGCAGCCAAGGGCTGGGCAGGCAAGAGACCCAGTACTTC.

The CDR3 here is CASSLEAGRNTEAFF. CDR3 bases: TGCGCCAGCAGCTTGGAAGCAGGGAGGAACACTGAAGCTTTCTTT. The genes are TRBV5-1 and TRBJ1-1; weak D call: TRBD1 (5 bases). The germline V gene has CDR1 SGHRS and CDR2 YFSETQ. The CDR3 has 15 amino acids. V was cut by 0 bases and J by 1 base, with 10 bases left in between.

V and J are TRBV28 and TRBJ1-2; D remains unclear. With 4 bases removed from V and 0 bases from J, the gap between germline ends came to 9 bases. The germline V gene has CDR1 MDHEN and CDR2 SYDVKM. This CDR3 contains 14 residues. CDR3 sequence reads: CASSSSRPNYGYTF. DNA for the CDR3: TGTGCCAGCAGTTCTTCTAGGCCTAACTATGGCTACACCTTC.

This sequence joins TRBV2 and TRBJ2-3, with D tentatively TRBD1 (8 bases). The germline CDR1 and CDR2 sequences are SNHLY and FYNNEI. V was cut by 5 bases and J by 1 base, with 28 bases left in between. The CDR3 runs 20 residues. CDR3 region: CASSSRAAGVPRGRTDTQYF. Here the CDR3 DNA reads TGTGCCAGCAGTTCCCGCGCGGCGGGGGTCCCCAGGGGGCGCACAGATACGCAGTATTTT.

The gene calls are TRBV5-1 and TRBJ1-1; TRBD1 might be the D (5 bases). V was shortened by 4 bases and J by 10 bases, with 20 bases between the two germline ends. The CDR3 extends over 14 amino acids. Germline CDR1 reads SGHRS; CDR2 reads YFSETQ. The CDR3 sequence: CASSDSRPWLGAFF. The CDR3 DNA follows: TGCGCCAGCAGCGACAGTCGCCCCTGGCTTGGAGCTTTCTTT. Combining the CDR3 with reference TRBV5-1 and TRBJ1-1 gives the whole variable domain KAGVTQTPRYLIKTRGQQVTLSCSPISGHRSVSWYQQTPGQGLQFLFEYFSETQRNKGNFPGRFSGRQFSNSRSEMNVSTLELGDSALYLCASSDSRPWLGAFFGQGTRLTVV.

The chain has TRBV28 and TRBJ1-2; no definite D call. The germline CDR1 and CDR2 sequences are MDHEN and SYDVKM. The CDR3 sequence is 18 residues long. Between the trimmed V and J ends, which lost 5 bases and 0 bases, there was a span of 22 bases. The CDR3 protein is CASSPPRTLTTANYGYTF. For the CDR3, the DNA is TGTGCCAGCAGTCCCCCACGGACCCTCACAACCGCTAACTATGGCTACACCTTC.

V and J are TRBV3-1 (or the pseudogene TRBV3-2) and TRBJ2-3; the D is unclear. The CDR3 is made up of 12 amino acids. V was pared by 1 base and J by 1 base, with 0 bases between. Per the germline V gene, CDR1 is LGHDT and CDR2 is YNNKEL (reference sequence). The CDR3 loop is CASSQGTDTQYF. Written as DNA, the CDR3 is TGTGCCAGCAGCCAAGGCACAGATACGCAGTATTTT.

A single count supports this clone. CDR3 residues: CASRTDNTEAFF. The CDR3 coding sequence is TGTGCCAGCAGAACAGACAACACTGAAGCTTTCTTT. The chain combines TRBV12-3 or TRBV12-4 with TRBJ1-1; the D is unclear. CDR3 length: 12 residues. Trimming shortened V by 6 bases and J by 2 bases, and 7 bases separated the two germline ends.

This clone was picked up one time. The chain employs TRBV2 and TRBJ1-1; 8 positions agree with TRBD1. Germline V gene sequence: CDR1 SNHLY, CDR2 FYNNEI. CDR3 length: 18 residues. V dropped 3 bases and J dropped 3; count of bases not matched to a gene: 15. CDR3: CASSDLFGSGGRDTEAFF. The CDR3 DNA is TGTGCCAGCAGTGACTTATTTGGTTCAGGGGGCAGAGACACTGAAGCTTTCTTT.

The V gene is TRBV20-1, the J gene TRBJ2-1; D is unclear. The V gene's germline CDR1 is DFQATT and CDR2 SNEGSKA (reference sequence). The CDR3 sequence is 13 residues long. V lost 3 bases to trimming and J lost 6 bases, with 12 bases between them. The CDR3 spells CSASDRDSNEQFF. CDR3 in DNA: TGCAGTGCTAGTGATAGGGATTCCAATGAGCAGTTCTTC.

The CDR3 is CAWAPRTYEQYF. The CDR3 DNA reads TGTGCCTGGGCTCCGCGAACCTACGAGCAGTACTTC. The genes are TRBV30 and TRBJ2-7; D gene ambiguous. The CDR3 has 12 amino acids. In germline, CDR1 is GTSNPN, CDR2 SVGIG (reference sequence). Trimming removed 5 bases from V and 2 bases from J, with 10 bases in between.

The chain has TRBV6-1 and TRBJ1-5; D remains unclear. The V gene lost 0 bases and the J gene lost 7 bases, with 13 bases spanning the gap. CDR1 and CDR2 from the germline V gene are MNHNS and SASEGT. CDR3 length: 15 residues. The CDR3 DNA reads TGTGCCAGCAGTGAAGCGAATGGTTGGGGACAGCCCCAGCATTTT. This sequence encodes CASSEANGWGQPQHF.

The chain uses TRBV6-5 and TRBJ2-2, with D possibly TRBD2 on 6 matching bases. Germline V gives CDR1 MNHEY, CDR2 SVGAGI. The CDR3 consists of 14 residues. Deletions cut 7 bases from V and 8 bases from J, with 17 bases between. The CDR3: CASTLGTSKGELFF. The CDR3 region has the DNA TGTGCCAGCACCCTTGGGACTTCCAAGGGGGAGCTGTTTTTT.

This clone was seen more than once but under ten times. J is TRBJ1-1 and V is TRBV3-1 (or the pseudogene TRBV3-2); no definite D call. Trimming removed 2 bases from V and 5 bases from J, with 15 bases in between. This CDR3 has 15 amino acids. The germline gives CDR1 LGHDT, CDR2 YNNKEL (reference sequence). The CDR3 nucleotides read TGTGCCAGCAGCCAACTGGGCCGGGAGAATACTGAAGCTTTCTTT. This sequence encodes CASSQLGRENTEAFF.

The gene calls are TRBV24-1 and TRBJ2-1, with D possibly TRBD1 on 6 matching bases. The germline CDR1 and CDR2 sequences are KGHDR and SFDVKD. The CDR3 is 16 residues long. V was trimmed by 6 bases and J by 0 bases, leaving 14 bases between them. DNA for the CDR3: TGTGCCACCAGTACGCGTACAGGGATCTCCTACAATGAGCAGTTCTTC. Translation gives CATSTRTGISYNEQFF.

The chain recombines TRBV2 with TRBJ2-2, with 7 bases matching TRBD2. Per the germline V gene, CDR1 is SNHLY and CDR2 is FYNNEI. The CDR3 covers 15 residues. The V gene end was trimmed by 7 bases and the J gene end by 2 bases; junction bases not matched to a gene: 7. The CDR3 protein is CASIRKRENTGELFF. CDR3 nucleotides: TGTGCCAGCATTAGGAAGCGGGAAAACACCGGGGAGCTGTTTTTT.

The rearrangement links TRBV18 to TRBJ1-5; 7 nucleotides agree with TRBD1. CDR3 length: 14 amino acids. V trimming: 5 bases; J trimming: 7 bases; junction bases outside the gene matches: 8. Germline lookup yields CDR1 KGHSH and CDR2 LQKENI. The DNA for the CDR3 is TGTGCCAGCTCATCAGAGGGGGCGGGACAGCCCCAGCATTTT. Its protein product is CASSSEGAGQPQHF.

V usage is TRBV4-2 and J usage is TRBJ2-2; 8 nucleotides line up with TRBD1. This CDR3 is built from 18 residues. The germline V gene encodes CDR1 LGHNA and CDR2 YNFKEQ. Trimming cost V 4 bases and J 1 base; bases outside gene matches: 11. In nucleotides, the CDR3 is TGTGCCAGCAGCCCCCATCTGACAGGGGCCAAGAACACCGGGGAGCTGTTTTTT. Translation: CASSPHLTGAKNTGELFF.

The V and J genes are TRBV3-1 (or the pseudogene TRBV3-2) and TRBJ1-1; D is uncertain. Germline values: CDR1 LGHDT, CDR2 YNNKEL (reference sequence). This CDR3 is built from 16 residues. V lost 4 bases to trimming and J lost 5 bases, with 20 bases between them. The CDR3 reads CASSPVVSGGRTEAFF. CDR3 bases: TGTGCCAGCAGCCCCGTGGTTTCGGGCGGAAGGACTGAAGCTTTCTTT.

The sample holds a few counts of this clone. The rearrangement uses TRBV5-1 and TRBJ1-5, with D perhaps TRBD1 (5 bases). The V and J ends lost 0 bases and 0 bases respectively, with 7 bases between them. Germline V gene lookup returns CDR1 SGHRS and CDR2 YFSETQ. This CDR3 region has 15 residues. The CDR3 bases are TGCGCCAGCAGCTTGGATGGGGGTAGCAATCAGCCCCAGCATTTT. Translated, it gives CASSLDGGSNQPQHF.

This clone showed up just a few times. V gene TRBV7-2 combines with J gene TRBJ1-3, with D possibly being TRBD1 (6 bases). The CDR3 has 14 amino acids. Germline V lookup: CDR1 SGHTA, CDR2 FQGNSA. V was pared by 6 bases and J by 0 bases, with 9 bases between. The CDR3 sequence: CASRPRGSGNTIYF. CDR3 nucleotide sequence: TGTGCCAGCAGGCCCAGGGGCTCTGGAAACACCATATATTTT.

The chain is built from TRBV19 and TRBJ1-5; D is unresolved. Germline CDR1 is LNHDA and CDR2 is SQIVND (reference sequence). CDR3 size: 13 residues. The V gene lost 3 bases and the J gene lost 5 bases, with 8 bases spanning the gap. The DNA for the CDR3 is TGTGCCAGTAGTATTAGGCTCGATCAGCCCCAGCATTTT. It codes for CASSIRLDQPQHF.

This clone occurred once. This rearrangement joins TRBV2 to TRBJ1-3; D unresolved. The germline CDR1 and CDR2 sequences are SNHLY and FYNNEI. The CDR3 is 14 residues long. V was shortened by 7 bases and J by 0 bases, with 10 bases between the two germline ends. The CDR3 bases are TGTGCCAGCAAAGGCAGTAGCTCTGGAAACACCATATATTTT. The encoded protein is CASKGSSSGNTIYF. The full variable domain, completed using reference TRBV2 and TRBJ1-3, is EPEVTQTPSHQVTQMGQEVILRCVPISNHLYFYWYRQILGQKVEFLVSFYNNEISEKSEIFDDQFSVERPDGSNFTLKIRSTKLEDSAMYFCASKGSSSGNTIYFGEGSWLTVV.

The chain is built from TRBV6-1 and TRBJ1-1; no firm D call. Germline loops: CDR1 MNHNS, CDR2 SASEGT. The germline V and J ends were trimmed by 3 bases and 5 bases, with 7 bases remaining between them. This CDR3 region has 12 residues. In DNA, the CDR3 is TGTGCCAGCAGTGACCGGGTAACTGAAGCTTTCTTT. As protein: CASSDRVTEAFF.